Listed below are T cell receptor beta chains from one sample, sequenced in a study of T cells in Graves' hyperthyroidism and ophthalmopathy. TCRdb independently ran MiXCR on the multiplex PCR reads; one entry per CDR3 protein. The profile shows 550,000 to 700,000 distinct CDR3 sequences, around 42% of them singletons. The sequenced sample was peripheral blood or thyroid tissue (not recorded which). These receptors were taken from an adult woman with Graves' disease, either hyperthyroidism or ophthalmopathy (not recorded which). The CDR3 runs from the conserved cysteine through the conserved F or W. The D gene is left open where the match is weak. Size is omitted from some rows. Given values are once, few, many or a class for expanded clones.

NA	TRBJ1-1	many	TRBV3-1	CASSPGDKNTEAFF	TGTGCCAGCAGCCCAGGGGACAAGAACACTGAAGCTTTCTTT
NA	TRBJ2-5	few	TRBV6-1	CAISLQKTQETQYF	TGTGCCATCTCTCTCCAAAAAACCCAAGAGACCCAGTACTTC
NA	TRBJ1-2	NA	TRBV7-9	CASSLGFGQHYGYTF	TGTGCCAGCAGCTTAGGGTTTGGACAGCACTATGGCTACACCTTC
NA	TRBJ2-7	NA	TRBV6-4	CASSDSTGRQYF	TGTGCCAGCAGTGACTCGACGGGGAGACAGTACTTC
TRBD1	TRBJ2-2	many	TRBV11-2	CASSLGLRGIGELFF	TGTGCCAGCAGCTTGGGCCTCAGGGGGATCGGGGAGCTGTTTTTT
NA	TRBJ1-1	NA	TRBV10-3	CAISGQNMNTEAFF	TGTGCCATCAGTGGACAGAACATGAACACTGAAGCTTTCTTT
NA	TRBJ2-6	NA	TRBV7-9	CATSSRGGSGANVLTF	TGTGCCACCAGCAGCCGGGGCGGCTCTGGGGCCAACGTCCTGACTTTC
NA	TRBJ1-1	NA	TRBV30	CAWKSGGYTEAFF	TGTGCCTGGAAGTCTGGGGGCTACACTGAAGCTTTCTTT
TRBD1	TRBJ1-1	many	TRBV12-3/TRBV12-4	CATTRTRDRGGRTEAFF	TGTGCCACCACCCGAACCCGGGACAGGGGGGGCCGTACTGAAGCTTTCTTT
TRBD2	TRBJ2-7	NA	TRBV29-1	CSVEGGSEQYF	TGCAGCGTTGAGGGCGGGAGCGAGCAGTACTTC
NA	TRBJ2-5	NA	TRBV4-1	CASSFMGREETQYF	TGTGCCAGCAGCTTCATGGGCAGGGAAGAGACCCAGTACTTC
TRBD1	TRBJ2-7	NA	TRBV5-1	CASSLQGVNEQYF	TGCGCCAGCAGCCTCCAGGGGGTAAACGAGCAGTACTTC
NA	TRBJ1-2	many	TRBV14	CASSPNYYGYTF	TGTGCCAGCAGCCCCAACTATTATGGCTACACCTTC
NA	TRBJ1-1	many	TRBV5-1	CASSLVPGWDTEAFF	TGCGCCAGCAGCCTCGTCCCCGGTTGGGACACTGAAGCTTTCTTT
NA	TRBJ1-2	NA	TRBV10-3	CAISDTGTGGASVRGYTF	NA
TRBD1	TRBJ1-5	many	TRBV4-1	CASSQPQGYNQPQHF	TGCGCCAGCAGCCAACCACAGGGGTACAATCAGCCCCAGCATTTT
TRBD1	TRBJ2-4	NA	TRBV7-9	CASSRDRGKDIQYF	TGTGCCAGCAGCCGGGACAGGGGGAAGGACATTCAGTACTTC
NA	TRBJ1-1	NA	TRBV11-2	CASPHLGVTEAFF	TGTGCCAGCCCCCACCTCGGGGTAACTGAAGCTTTCTTT
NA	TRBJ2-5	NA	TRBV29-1	CSAGPTQYF	TGCAGCGCCGGTCCAACCCAGTACTTC
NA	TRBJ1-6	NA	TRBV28	CASSLSPRGDSPLHF	TGTGCCAGCAGTTTATCCCCCAGAGGTGATTCACCCCTCCACTTT
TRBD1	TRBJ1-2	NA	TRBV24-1	CASSEWDRNGYTF	TGCGCCAGCAGTGAGTGGGACAGGAATGGCTACACCTTC
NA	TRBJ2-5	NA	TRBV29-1	CSLVLAIQETQYF	TGCAGCTTAGTCCTAGCGATCCAAGAGACCCAGTACTTC
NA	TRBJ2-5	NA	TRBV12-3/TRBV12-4	CASSLQGSAETQYF	TGTGCCAGCAGTCTCCAGGGGTCCGCGGAGACCCAGTACTTC
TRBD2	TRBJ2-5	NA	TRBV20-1	CSAWTSGKETQYF	TGCAGTGCTTGGACTAGCGGAAAAGAGACCCAGTACTTC
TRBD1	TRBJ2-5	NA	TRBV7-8	CASSPTGGGNQPQYF	TGTGCCAGCAGCCCGACAGGGGGAGGCAATCAGCCCCAGTACTTC
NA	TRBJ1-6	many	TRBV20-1	CSAPRSSYNSPLHF	TGCAGTGCCCCTCGGAGCTCCTATAATTCACCCCTCCACTTT
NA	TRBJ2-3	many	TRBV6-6	CASSYSRLNTQYF	TGTGCCAGCAGTTACTCGAGGCTAAATACGCAGTATTTT
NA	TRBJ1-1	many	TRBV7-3	CASSGRGATEAFF	TGTGCCAGCAGCGGGAGGGGGGCGACTGAAGCTTTCTTT
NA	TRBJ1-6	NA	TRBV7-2	CASSPAAWGTLHF	TGTGCCAGCAGCCCTGCCGCGTGGGGTACCCTCCACTTT